These 2 T cell receptor beta chains originate from one sample sequenced in a study of CD8 T cells in ankylosing spondylitis. MiXCR was run by TCRdb on the 5' RACE reads, yielding one entry per CDR3 protein. The data show 300,000 to 400,000 distinct CDR3 sequences, with about 9.9% seen just once and around 8.4% held by the top ten. The sequenced material came from blood, either unsorted or a sorted T cell fraction (not recorded which). These receptors originate from a female donor with ankylosing spondylitis or in good health (not recorded which).

This clonotype was picked up many times. The chain recombines TRBV6-5 with TRBJ2-7; possibly TRBD1 for D (5 bases). The ends were cut back, 0 bases at V and 3 bases at J, with 12 bases in the middle. This CDR3 comprises 15 residues. Per germline, CDR1 MNHEY and CDR2 SVGAGI. The CDR3 sequence: CASSYSRVISYEQYF. CDR3 coding DNA: TGTGCCAGCAGTTACTCCAGGGTAATCAGCTACGAGCAGTACTTC.

Ten or more counts support this clonotype. V usage is TRBV5-1 and J usage is TRBJ2-3; D is undetermined. Per germline, CDR1 SGHRS and CDR2 YFSETQ. This CDR3 has 14 amino acids. Trimming took 1 base from V and 3 from J, leaving 9 bases between them. Here the CDR3 DNA reads TGCGCCAGCAGCTTGCAGGCTACGACAGATACGCAGTATTTT. This sequence encodes CASSLQATTDTQYF.